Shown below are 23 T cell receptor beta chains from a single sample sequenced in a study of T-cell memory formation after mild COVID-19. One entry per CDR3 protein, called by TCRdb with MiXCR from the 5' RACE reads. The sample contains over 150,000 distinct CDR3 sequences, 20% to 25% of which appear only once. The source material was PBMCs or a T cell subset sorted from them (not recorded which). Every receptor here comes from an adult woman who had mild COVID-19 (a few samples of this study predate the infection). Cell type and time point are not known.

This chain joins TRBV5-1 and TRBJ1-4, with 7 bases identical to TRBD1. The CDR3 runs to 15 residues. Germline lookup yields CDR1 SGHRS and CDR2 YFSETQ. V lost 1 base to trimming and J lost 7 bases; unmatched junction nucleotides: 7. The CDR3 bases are TGCGCCAGCAGCTTGTGGGACAGCCCGGGTGAAAAACTGTTTTTT. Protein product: CASSLWDSPGEKLFF.

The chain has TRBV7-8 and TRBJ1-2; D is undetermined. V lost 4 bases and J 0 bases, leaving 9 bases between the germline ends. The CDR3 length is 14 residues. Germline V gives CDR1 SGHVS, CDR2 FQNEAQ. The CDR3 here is CASSSRPTNYGYTF. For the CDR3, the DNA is TGTGCCAGCAGCTCAAGGCCTACTAACTATGGCTACACCTTC. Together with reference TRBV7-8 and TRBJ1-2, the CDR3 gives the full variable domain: GAGVSQSPRYKVAKRGQDVALRCDPISGHVSLFWYQQALGQGPEFLTYFQNEAQLDKSGLPSDRFFAERPEGSVSTLKIQRTQQEDSAVYLCASSSRPTNYGYTFGSGTRLTVV.

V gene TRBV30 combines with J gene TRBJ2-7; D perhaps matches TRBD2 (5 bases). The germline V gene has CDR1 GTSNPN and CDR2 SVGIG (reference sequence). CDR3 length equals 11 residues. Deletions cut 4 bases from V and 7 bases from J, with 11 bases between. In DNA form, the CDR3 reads TGTGCCTGGAATTCACGGGGAGAGCAGTACTTC. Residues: CAWNSRGEQYF.

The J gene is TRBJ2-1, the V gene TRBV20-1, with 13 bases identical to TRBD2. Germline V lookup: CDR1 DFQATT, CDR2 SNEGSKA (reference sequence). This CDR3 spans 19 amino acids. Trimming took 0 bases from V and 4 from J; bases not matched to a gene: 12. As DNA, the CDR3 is TGCAGTGCTAGAGATAACGGACTAGCGGGAGCGAACTATTACAATGAGCAGTTCTTC. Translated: CSARDNGLAGANYYNEQFF.

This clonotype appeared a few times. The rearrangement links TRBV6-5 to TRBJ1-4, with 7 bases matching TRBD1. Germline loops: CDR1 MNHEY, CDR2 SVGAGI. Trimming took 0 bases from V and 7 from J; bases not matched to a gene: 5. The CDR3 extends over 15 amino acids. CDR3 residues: CASSYSQGWGEKLFF. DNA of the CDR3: TGTGCCAGCAGTTACTCACAGGGGTGGGGTGAAAAACTGTTTTTT.

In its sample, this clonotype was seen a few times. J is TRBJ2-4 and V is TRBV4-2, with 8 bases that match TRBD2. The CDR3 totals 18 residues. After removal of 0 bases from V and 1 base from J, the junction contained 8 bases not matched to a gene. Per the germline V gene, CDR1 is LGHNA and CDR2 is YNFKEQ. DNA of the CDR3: TGTGCCAGCAGCCAAGATCCAGCGGGGGCAATGGCCAAAAACATTCAGTACTTC. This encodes CASSQDPAGAMAKNIQYF.

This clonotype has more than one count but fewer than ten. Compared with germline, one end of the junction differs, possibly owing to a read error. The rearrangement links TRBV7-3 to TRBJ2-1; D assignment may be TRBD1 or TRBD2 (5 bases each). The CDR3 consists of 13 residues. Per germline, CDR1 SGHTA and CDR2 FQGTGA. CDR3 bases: TGTGCCAGCAGCTTAATCGGGGACGGCCCCACAATCTTC. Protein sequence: CASSLIGDGPTIF.

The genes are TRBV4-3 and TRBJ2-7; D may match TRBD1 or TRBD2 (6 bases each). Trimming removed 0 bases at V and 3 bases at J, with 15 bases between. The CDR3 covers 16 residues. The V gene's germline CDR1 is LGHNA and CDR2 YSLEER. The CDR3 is CASSQDGPRGGYEQYF. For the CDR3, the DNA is TGCGCCAGCAGCCAAGATGGGCCCAGGGGAGGCTACGAGCAGTACTTC.

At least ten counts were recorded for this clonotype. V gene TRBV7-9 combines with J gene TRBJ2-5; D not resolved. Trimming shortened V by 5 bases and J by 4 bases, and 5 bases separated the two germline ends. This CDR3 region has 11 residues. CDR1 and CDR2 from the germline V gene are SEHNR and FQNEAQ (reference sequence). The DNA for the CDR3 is TGTGCCAGCAGCGTAGGAGAGACCCAGTACTTC. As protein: CASSVGETQYF.

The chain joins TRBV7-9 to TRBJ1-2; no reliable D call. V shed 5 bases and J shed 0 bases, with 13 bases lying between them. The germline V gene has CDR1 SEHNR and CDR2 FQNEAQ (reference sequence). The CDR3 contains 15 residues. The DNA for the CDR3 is TGTGCCAGCAGCAACGCCGAGGTCGCTAACTATGGCTACACCTTC. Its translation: CASSNAEVANYGYTF.

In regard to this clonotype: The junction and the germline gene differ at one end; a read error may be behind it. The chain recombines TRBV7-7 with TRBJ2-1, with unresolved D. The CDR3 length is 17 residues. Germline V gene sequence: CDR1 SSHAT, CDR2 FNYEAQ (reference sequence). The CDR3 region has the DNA TGTGCTAGCAGCTTATTTCCGCCGGGTGGCTCCTACAATGAGCAGTTCTTC. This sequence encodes CASSLFPPGGSYNEQFF.

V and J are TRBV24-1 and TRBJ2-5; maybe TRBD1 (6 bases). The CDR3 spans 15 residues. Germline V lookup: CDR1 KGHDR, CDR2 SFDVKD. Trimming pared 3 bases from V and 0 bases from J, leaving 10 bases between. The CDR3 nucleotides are TGTGCCACCAGTGATAGGGACAAGTACCAAGAGACCCAGTACTTC. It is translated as CATSDRDKYQETQYF.

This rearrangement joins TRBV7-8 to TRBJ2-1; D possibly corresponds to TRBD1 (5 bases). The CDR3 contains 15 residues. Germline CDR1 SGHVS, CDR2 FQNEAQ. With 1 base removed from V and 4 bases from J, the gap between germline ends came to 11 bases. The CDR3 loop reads CASSLVGELYNEQFF. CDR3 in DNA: TGTGCCAGCAGCTTAGTAGGGGAACTATACAATGAGCAGTTCTTC. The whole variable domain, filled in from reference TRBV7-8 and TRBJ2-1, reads GAGVSQSPRYKVAKRGQDVALRCDPISGHVSLFWYQQALGQGPEFLTYFQNEAQLDKSGLPSDRFFAERPEGSVSTLKIQRTQQEDSAVYLCASSLVGELYNEQFFGPGTRLTVL.

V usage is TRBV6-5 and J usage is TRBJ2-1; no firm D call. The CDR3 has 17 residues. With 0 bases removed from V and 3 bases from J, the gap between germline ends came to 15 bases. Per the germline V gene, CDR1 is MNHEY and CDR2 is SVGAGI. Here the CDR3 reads CASSYSRTSRSYNEQFF. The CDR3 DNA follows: TGTGCCAGCAGTTACTCGAGGACCTCTAGGAGCTACAATGAGCAGTTCTTC.

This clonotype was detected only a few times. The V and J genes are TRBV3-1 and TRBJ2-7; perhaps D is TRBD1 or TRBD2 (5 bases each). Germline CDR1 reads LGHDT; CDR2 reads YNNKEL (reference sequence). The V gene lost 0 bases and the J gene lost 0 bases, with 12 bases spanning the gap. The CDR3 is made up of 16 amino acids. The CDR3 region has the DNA TGTGCCAGCAGCCAAGAAAGTGAGGGGAGCTCCTACGAGCAGTACTTC. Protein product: CASSQESEGSSYEQYF.

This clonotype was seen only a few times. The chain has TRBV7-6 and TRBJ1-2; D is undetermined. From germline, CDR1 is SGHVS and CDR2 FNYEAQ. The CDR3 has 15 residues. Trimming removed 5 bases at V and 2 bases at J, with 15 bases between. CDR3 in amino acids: CASSPGRTVNYGYTF. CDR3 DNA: TGTGCCAGCAGCCCTGGACGTACAGTGAACTATGGCTACACCTTC.

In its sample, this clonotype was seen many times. Written as DNA, the CDR3 is TGTGCCAGCAGCTTAGGGAACGAGCAGTACTTC. This sequence encodes CASSLGNEQYF. V is TRBV7-9 and J is TRBJ2-7, with D uncertain. This CDR3 region has 11 residues. Per germline, CDR1 SEHNR and CDR2 FQNEAQ (reference sequence). V was clipped by 1 base and J by 5 bases, with 3 bases between them. Full variable domain (remainder filled in from reference TRBV7-9 and TRBJ2-7): DTGVSQNPRHKITKRGQNVTFRCDPISEHNRLYWYRQTLGQGPEFLTYFQNEAQLEKSRLLSDRFSAERPKGSFSTLEIQRTEQGDSAMYLCASSLGNEQYFGPGTRLTVT.

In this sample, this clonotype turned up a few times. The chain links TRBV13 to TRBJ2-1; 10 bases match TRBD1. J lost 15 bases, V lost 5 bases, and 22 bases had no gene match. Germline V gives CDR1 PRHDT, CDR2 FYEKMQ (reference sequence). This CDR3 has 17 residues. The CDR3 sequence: CASSTTGTGTGVEKGFF. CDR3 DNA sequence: TGTGCCAGCAGCACTACGGGGACCGGGACAGGGGTCGAAAAGGGGTTCTTC. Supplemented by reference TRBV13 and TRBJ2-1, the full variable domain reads AAGVIQSPRHLIKEKRETATLKCYPIPRHDTVYWYQQGPGQDPQFLISFYEKMQSDKGSIPDRFSAQQFSDYHSELNMSSLELGDSALYFCASSTTGTGTGVEKGFFGPGTRLTVL.

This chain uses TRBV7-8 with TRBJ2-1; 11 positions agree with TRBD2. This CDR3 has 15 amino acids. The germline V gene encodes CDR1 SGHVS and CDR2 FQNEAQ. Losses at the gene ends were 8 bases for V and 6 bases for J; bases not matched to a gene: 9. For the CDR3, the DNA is TGTGCCAGCGGCGAACTAGCGGGGGCCCTCAATGAGCAGTTCTTC. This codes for CASGELAGALNEQFF.

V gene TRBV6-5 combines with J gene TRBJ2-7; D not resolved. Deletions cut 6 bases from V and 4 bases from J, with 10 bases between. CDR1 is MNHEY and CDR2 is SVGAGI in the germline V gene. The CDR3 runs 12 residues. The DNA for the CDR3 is TGTGCCAGCAGGGGATTTGATTACGAGCAGTACTTC. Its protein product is CASRGFDYEQYF.

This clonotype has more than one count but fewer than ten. CDR3 sequence: CSATRTGGGYEQYF. The CDR3 coding sequence is TGCAGTGCTACCCGGACAGGGGGCGGTTACGAGCAGTACTTC. The chain combines TRBV20-1 with TRBJ2-7; 11 bases agree with TRBD1. The CDR3 has 14 residues. Germline-derived CDR1 and CDR2 are DFQATT and SNEGSKA (reference sequence). The V gene end was trimmed by 4 bases and the J gene end by 4 bases; junction bases not matched to a gene: 6.

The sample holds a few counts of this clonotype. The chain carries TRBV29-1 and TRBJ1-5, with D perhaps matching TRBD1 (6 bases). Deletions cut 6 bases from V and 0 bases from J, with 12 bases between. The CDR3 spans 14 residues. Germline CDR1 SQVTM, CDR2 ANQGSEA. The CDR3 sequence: CSVLTGISNQPQHF. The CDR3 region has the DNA TGCAGCGTCCTCACAGGGATTAGCAATCAGCCCCAGCATTTT.

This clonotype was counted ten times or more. The CDR3 coding sequence is TGCGCCAGCAGCTTGGAGGGGGCCCGCTACAATGAGCAGTTCTTC. The encoded protein is CASSLEGARYNEQFF. The chain carries TRBV5-1 and TRBJ2-1; 7 positions match TRBD1. The V and J ends lost 0 bases and 3 bases, in that order; junction bases with no gene match: 3. The CDR3 extends over 15 amino acids. Germline assignment: CDR1 SGHRS and CDR2 YFSETQ.